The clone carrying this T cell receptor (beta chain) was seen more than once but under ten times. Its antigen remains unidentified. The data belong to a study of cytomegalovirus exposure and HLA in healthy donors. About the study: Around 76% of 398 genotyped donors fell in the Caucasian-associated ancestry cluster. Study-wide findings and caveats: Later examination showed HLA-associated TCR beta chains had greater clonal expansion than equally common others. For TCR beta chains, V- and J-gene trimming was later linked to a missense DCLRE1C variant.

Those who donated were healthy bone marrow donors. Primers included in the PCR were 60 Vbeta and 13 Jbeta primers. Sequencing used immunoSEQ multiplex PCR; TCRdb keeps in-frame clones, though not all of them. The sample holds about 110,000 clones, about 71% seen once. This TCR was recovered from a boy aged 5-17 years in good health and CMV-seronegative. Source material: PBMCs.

CDR3 sequence (DNA): TGTGCCAGCAGTGAAAGGGGCGGGAGGTATCAAGAGACCCAGTACTTC. This sequence encodes CASSERGGRYQETQYF. J is TRBJ2-5 and V is TRBV6-1; 8 bases align to TRBD2. This CDR3 is built from 16 residues. Trimming at V came to 2 bases and at J to 2 bases, leaving 7 bases not matched to a gene. Germline V gives CDR1 MNHNS, CDR2 SASEGT.